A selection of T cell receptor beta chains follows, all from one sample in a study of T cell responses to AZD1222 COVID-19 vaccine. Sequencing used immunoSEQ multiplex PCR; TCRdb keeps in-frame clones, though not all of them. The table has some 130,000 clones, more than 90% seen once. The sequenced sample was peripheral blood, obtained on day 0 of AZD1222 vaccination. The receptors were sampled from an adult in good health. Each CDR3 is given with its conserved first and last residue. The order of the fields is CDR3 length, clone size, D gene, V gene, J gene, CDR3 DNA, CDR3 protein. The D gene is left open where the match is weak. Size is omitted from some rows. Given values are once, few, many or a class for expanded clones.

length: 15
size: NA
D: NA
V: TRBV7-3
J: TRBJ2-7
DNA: TGTGCCAGCAGCTTAACAGGGGCCTCCAACTACGAGCAGTACTTC
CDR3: CASSLTGASNYEQYF

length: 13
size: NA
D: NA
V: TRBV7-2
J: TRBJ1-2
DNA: TGTGCCAGCAGCTTACCTCCTAACTATGGCTACACCTTC
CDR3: CASSLPPNYGYTF

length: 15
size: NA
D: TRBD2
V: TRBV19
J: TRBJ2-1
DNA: TGTGCCAGTAGTACCTCGGCGGGAGGGCCAGGTGAGCAGTTCTTC
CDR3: CASSTSAGGPGEQFF

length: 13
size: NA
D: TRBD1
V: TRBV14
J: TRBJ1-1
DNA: TGTGCCAGCAGCCAAGAACAGGGGATTTCGGCTTTCTTT
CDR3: CASSQEQGISAFF

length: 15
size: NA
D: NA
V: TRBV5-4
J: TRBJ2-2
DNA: TGTGCCAGCGCCTCCAGCAGGGGGAACACCGGGGAGCTGTTTTTT
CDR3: CASASSRGNTGELFF

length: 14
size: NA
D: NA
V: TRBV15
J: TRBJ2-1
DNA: TGTGCCACCAGCAGGCGGGGCTTAAACAATGAGCAGTTCTTC
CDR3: CATSRRGLNNEQFF

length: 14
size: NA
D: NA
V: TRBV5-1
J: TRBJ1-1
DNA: TGCGCCAGCAGCTTGGACAGGGTGAACACTGAAGCTTTCTTT
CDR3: CASSLDRVNTEAFF

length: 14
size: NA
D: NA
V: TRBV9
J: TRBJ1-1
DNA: TGTGCCAGCAGAGTTAGCGGTATGAACACTGAAGCTTTCTTT
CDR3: CASRVSGMNTEAFF

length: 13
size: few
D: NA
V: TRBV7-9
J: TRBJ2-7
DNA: TGTGCCAGCACCACGGGACGGAATTACGAGCAGTACTTC
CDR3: CASTTGRNYEQYF

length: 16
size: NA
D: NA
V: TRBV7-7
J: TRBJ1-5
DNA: TGTGCCAGCAGCTTAGCGAAGGACAGAGTGGGTCAGCCCCAGCATTTT
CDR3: CASSLAKDRVGQPQHF

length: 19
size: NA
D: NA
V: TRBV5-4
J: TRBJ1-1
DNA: TGTGCCAGCAGCTTTCACAGGCCAAGCACAATACTCATGAACACTGAAGCTTTCTTT
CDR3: CASSFHRPSTILMNTEAFF

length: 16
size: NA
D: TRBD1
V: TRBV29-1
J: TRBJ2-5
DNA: TGCAGCGTCGATACACCGGGACAGGGTACACGAGAGACCCAGTACTTC
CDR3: CSVDTPGQGTRETQYF

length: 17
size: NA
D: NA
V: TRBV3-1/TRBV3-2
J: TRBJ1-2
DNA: TGTGCCAGCAGCCAAGTCCCGGCCGCCAGTCTGGTGGGTGGCTACACCTTC
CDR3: CASSQVPAASLVGGYTF

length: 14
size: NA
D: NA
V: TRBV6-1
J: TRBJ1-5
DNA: TGTGCCAGCAGTGAGGGGGAGAGCAATCAGCCCCAGCATTTT
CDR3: CASSEGESNQPQHF

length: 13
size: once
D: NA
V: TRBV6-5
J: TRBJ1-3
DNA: TGTGCCAGCAGTTCCTCCTCTGGAAACACCATATATTTT
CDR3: CASSSSSGNTIYF

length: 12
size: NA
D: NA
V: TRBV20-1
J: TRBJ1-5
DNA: TGCAGTGCTAGTCAGGGTGATCAGCCCCAGCATTTT
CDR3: CSASQGDQPQHF

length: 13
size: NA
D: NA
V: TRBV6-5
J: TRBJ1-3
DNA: TGTGCCAGCAGTAAGGTCTCTGGAAACACCATATATTTT
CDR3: CASSKVSGNTIYF

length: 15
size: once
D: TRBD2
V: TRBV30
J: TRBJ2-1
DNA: TGTGCCTGGAGTGTAACTAGCGGGGGATACAATGAGCAGTTCTTC
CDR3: CAWSVTSGGYNEQFF

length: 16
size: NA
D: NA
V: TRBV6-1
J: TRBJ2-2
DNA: TGTGCCAGCAGTGAAAGGATTTTGGTTGGCACCGGGGAGCTGTTTTTT
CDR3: CASSERILVGTGELFF

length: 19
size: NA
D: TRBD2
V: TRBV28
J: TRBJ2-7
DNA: TGTGCCAGCAGTTTTTTAGCTAGCGGGAGTAAGACGACCTCCTACGAGCAGTACTTC
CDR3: CASSFLASGSKTTSYEQYF

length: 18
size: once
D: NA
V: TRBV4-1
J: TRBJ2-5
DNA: TGCGCCAGCAGCCAGAGCAAATACACCGGGACAATACAAGAGACCCAGTACTTC
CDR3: CASSQSKYTGTIQETQYF

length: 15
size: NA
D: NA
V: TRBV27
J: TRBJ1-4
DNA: TGTGCCAGCAGTTTATCGATGGGGAGTAATGAAAAACTGTTTTTT
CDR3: CASSLSMGSNEKLFF

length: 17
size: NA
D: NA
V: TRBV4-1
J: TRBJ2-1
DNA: TGCGCCAGCAGCCAAGATGGATCGGGTAGCTCCTACAATGAGCAGTTCTTC
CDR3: CASSQDGSGSSYNEQFF

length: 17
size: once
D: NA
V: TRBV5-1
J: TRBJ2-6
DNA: TGCGCCAGCAGCTCCCGGACAGCCGGCTCTGGGGCCAACGTCCTGACTTTC
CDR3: CASSSRTAGSGANVLTF

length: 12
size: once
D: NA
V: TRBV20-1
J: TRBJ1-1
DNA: TGCAGTGCTAGTCAGTCGAACACTGAAGCTTTCTTT
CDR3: CSASQSNTEAFF

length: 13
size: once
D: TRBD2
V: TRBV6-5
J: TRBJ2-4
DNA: TGTGCCAGCAGAAGTAGCGGGGGAAACATTCAGTACTTC
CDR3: CASRSSGGNIQYF

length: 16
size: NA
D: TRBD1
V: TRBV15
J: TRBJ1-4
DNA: TGTGCCACCAGCGATCCGGGACAGGGATCCAATGAAAAACTGTTTTTT
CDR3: CATSDPGQGSNEKLFF

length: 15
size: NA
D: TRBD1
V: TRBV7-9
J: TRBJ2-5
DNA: TGTGCCAGCAGCCCGCAGGACAGGGGAATCAGGGCCCAGTACTTC
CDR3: CASSPQDRGIRAQYF

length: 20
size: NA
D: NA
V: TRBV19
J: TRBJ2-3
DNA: TGTGCCAGTAGTACGTTATTGGACCGGAGAACTTCTACTAGCACAGATACGCAGTATTTT
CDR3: CASSTLLDRRTSTSTDTQYF

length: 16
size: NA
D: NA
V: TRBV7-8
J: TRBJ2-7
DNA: TGTGCCAGCAGCTTAGTCGGTGGGGCCCCGATATACGAGCAGTACTTC
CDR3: CASSLVGGAPIYEQYF

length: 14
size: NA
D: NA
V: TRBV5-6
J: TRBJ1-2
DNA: TGTGCCAGCAGCTTAGGGCAGCCGGGGGGCGGCTACACCTTC
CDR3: CASSLGQPGGGYTF

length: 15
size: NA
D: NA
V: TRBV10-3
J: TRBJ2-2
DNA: TGTGCCATCAGTGAATTCCCTCCCGACACCGGGGAGCTGTTTTTT
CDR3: CAISEFPPDTGELFF

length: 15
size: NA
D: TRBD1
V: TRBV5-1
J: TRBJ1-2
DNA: TGCGCCAGTCGGCTAGGGGGACAGGGACCGGGAGGCTACACCTTC
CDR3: CASRLGGQGPGGYTF